The rows below give T cell receptor beta chains drawn from one sample of a study of T-cell memory formation after mild COVID-19. MiXCR was run by TCRdb on the 5' RACE reads, yielding one entry per CDR3 protein. This table holds roughly 280,000 distinct CDR3 sequences, 8% to 10% found once. The sequenced material came from PBMCs or a T cell subset sorted from them (not recorded which). The receptors were gathered from a man younger than 30 who had mild COVID-19 (a few samples of this study predate the infection). Cell type and time point are not known. The CDR3 runs from the conserved cysteine through the conserved F or W. Each record gives: clone size, D gene, V gene, J gene, CDR3 DNA, CDR3 protein. A D gene is named only where the DNA matches it firmly. Expanded clones are given a class, and other clones once, few, many or no size at all.

-	-	TRBV10-1	TRBJ1-4	TGCGCCAGCAGCACCGGGACCTCGGGAAAACTGTTTTTT	CASSTGTSGKLFF
-	-	TRBV6-5	TRBJ1-1	TGTGCCAGCAGCCAACAGGCAGGGAACACTGAAGCTTTCTTT	CASSQQAGNTEAFF
many	TRBD1	TRBV5-1	TRBJ1-1	TGCGCCAGCAGCTTGGACAGGGGTAGCACTGAAGCTTTCTTT	CASSLDRGSTEAFF
few	-	TRBV30	TRBJ2-3	TGTGCCTGGAGTGTACCTGGCGGTCGCACAGATACGCAGTATTTT	CAWSVPGGRTDTQYF
-	TRBD1	TRBV18	TRBJ1-5	TGTGCCAGCTCACCATTCATGGGACAGGGTGATCAGCCCCAGCATTTT	CASSPFMGQGDQPQHF
few	-	TRBV3-1	TRBJ2-7	TGTGCCAGCAGCCTGGGGGAATCCGAGCAGTACTTC	CASSLGESEQYF
many	TRBD1	TRBV12-3/TRBV12-4	TRBJ2-1	TGTGCCAGCAGCCTAGGGGACAGGGTGAAGAATGAGCAGTTCTTC	CASSLGDRVKNEQFF
few	TRBD2	TRBV27	TRBJ2-3	TGTGCCAGCAGACGGGGGACTAGCGGCACAGATACGCAGTATTTT	CASRRGTSGTDTQYF
-	-	TRBV5-1	TRBJ2-3	TGCGCCAGCAGCGCGGGGCCCACAGATACGCAGTATTTT	CASSAGPTDTQYF
-	TRBD1	TRBV27	TRBJ1-5	TGTGCCAGCAGACCCATATCGGGACAGGGGACCCTTAGCAATCAGCCCCAGCATTTT	CASRPISGQGTLSNQPQHF
many	-	TRBV6-6	TRBJ2-5	TGTGCCAGCATCTCCCAGGAGGAGACCCAGTACTTC	CASISQEETQYF
-	TRBD2	TRBV3-1	TRBJ2-3	TGTGCCAGCAGCCAAGTTGAGGCTAGCGGGGGGTTTAGCGCAGATACGCAGTATTTT	CASSQVEASGGFSADTQYF
few	-	TRBV5-8	TRBJ2-7	TGTGCCAGCAGCCCAGTGGCTATGGAAACCTACGAGCAGTACTTC	CASSPVAMETYEQYF
few	-	TRBV7-9	TRBJ2-3	TGTGCCAGCAGTTCCCCTGCCCCCGCGAGGATGACAGATACGCAGTATTTT	CASSSPAPARMTDTQYF
many	-	TRBV6-2/TRBV6-3	TRBJ2-3	TGTGCCAGCAGTTTGCGGGACGCCGGACCAGATACGCAGTATTTT	CASSLRDAGPDTQYF
few	TRBD1	TRBV7-7	TRBJ2-5	TGTGCCAGCAGTCACGACAGGGTCAGAGAGACCCAGTACTTC	CASSHDRVRETQYF